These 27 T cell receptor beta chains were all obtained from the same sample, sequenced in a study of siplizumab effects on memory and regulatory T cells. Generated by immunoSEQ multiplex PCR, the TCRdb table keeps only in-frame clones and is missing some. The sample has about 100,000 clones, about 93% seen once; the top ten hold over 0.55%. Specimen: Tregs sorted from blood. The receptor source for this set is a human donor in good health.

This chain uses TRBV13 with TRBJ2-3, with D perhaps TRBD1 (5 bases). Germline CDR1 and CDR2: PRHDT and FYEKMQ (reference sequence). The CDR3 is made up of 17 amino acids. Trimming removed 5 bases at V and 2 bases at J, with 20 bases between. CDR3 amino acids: CASSRTSTGFFTDTQYF. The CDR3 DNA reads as TGTGCCAGCAGCCGAACCTCTACAGGTTTTTTCACAGATACGCAGTATTTT. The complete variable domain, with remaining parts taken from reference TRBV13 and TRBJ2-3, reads AAGVIQSPRHLIKEKRETATLKCYPIPRHDTVYWYQQGPGQDPQFLISFYEKMQSDKGSIPDRFSAQQFSDYHSELNMSSLELGDSALYFCASSRTSTGFFTDTQYFGPGTRLTVL.

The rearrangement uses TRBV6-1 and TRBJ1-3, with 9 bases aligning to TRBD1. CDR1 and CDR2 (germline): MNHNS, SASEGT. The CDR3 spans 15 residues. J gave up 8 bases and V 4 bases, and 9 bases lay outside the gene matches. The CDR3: CASSASTGGLYTIYF. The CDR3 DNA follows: TGTGCCAGCAGTGCGTCGACAGGGGGGTTATACACCATATATTTT.

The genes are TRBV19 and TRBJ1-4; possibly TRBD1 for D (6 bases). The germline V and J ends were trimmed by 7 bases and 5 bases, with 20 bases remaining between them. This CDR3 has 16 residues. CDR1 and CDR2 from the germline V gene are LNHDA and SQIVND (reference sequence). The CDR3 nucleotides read TGTGCCAGTACTGCCGAGTATGGGGGCCCAAATGAAAAACTGTTTTTT. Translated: CASTAEYGGPNEKLFF.

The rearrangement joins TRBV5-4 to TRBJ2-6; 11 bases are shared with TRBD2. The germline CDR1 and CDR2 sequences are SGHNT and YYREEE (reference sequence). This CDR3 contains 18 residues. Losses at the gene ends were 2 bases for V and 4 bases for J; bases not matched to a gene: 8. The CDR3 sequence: CASSFVAGGPRGANVLTF. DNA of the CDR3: TGTGCCAGCAGCTTTGTAGCGGGAGGGCCGAGGGGGGCCAACGTCCTGACTTTC.

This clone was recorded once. The CDR3 nucleotides read TGTGCCAGCAGCAAAGACCCGGACTTCTACAATGAGCAGTTCTTC. The encoded protein is CASSKDPDFYNEQFF. The genes are TRBV21-1 and TRBJ2-1; the table's TRBD2 call for D was not verified on the DNA. TRBV21-1 is a pseudogene locus. This CDR3 has 15 amino acids.

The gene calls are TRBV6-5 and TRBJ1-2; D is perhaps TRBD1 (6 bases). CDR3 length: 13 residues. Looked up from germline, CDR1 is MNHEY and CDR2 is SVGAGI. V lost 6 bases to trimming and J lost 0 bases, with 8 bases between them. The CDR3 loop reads CASSRGANYGYTF. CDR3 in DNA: TGTGCCAGCAGCAGGGGAGCTAACTATGGCTACACCTTC.

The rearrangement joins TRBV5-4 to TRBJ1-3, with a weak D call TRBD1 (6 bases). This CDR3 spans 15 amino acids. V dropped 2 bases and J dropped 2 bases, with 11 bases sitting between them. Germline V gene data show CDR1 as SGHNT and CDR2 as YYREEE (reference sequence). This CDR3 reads CASSFTGSAGNTIYF. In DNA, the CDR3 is TGTGCCAGCAGCTTTACAGGGAGCGCTGGAAACACCATATATTTT. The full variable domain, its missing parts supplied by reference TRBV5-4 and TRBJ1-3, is ETGVTQSPTHLIKTRGQQVTLRCSSQSGHNTVSWYQQALGQGPQFIFQYYREEENGRGNFPPRFSGLQFPNYSSELNVNALELDDSALYLCASSFTGSAGNTIYFGEGSWLTVV.

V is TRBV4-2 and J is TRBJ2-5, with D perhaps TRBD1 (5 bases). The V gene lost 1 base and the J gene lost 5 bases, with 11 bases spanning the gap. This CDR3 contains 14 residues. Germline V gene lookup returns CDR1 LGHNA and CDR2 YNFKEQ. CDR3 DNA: TGTGCCAGCAGCCAAGTCGACAGAAGCGAGACCCAGTACTTC. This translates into CASSQVDRSETQYF.

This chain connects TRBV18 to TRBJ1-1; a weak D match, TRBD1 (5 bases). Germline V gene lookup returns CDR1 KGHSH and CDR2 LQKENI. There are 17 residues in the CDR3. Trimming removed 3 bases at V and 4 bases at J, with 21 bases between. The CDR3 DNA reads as TGTGCCAGCTCACCTAGCGTTAGAGGGACCGTAGGCACTGAAGCTTTCTTT. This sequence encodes CASSPSVRGTVGTEAFF. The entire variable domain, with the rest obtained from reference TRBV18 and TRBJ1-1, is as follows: NAGVMQNPRHLVRRRGQEARLRCSPMKGHSHVYWYRQLPEEGLKFMVYLQKENIIDESGMPKERFSAEFPKEGPSILRIQQVVRGDSAAYFCASSPSVRGTVGTEAFFGQGTRLTVV.

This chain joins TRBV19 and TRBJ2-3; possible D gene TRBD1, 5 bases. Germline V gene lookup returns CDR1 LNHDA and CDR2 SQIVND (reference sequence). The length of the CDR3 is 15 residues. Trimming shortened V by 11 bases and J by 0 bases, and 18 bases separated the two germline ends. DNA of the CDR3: TGTGCCTCAAGGGGCAGGAGCTATAGCACAGATACGCAGTATTTT. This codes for CASRGRSYSTDTQYF.

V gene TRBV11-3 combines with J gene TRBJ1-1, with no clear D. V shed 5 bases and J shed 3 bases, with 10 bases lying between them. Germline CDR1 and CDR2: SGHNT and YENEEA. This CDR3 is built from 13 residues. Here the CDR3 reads CASSQQRYTEAFF. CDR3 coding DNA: TGTGCCAGCAGCCAACAGAGGTACACTGAAGCTTTCTTT.

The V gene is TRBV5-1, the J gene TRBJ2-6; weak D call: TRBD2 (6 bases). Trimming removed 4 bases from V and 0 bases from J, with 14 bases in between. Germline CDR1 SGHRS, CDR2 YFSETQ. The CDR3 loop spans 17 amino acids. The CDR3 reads CASSILASRSGANVLTF. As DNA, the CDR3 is TGCGCCAGCAGCATCCTAGCGTCCCGCTCTGGGGCCAACGTCCTGACTTTC.

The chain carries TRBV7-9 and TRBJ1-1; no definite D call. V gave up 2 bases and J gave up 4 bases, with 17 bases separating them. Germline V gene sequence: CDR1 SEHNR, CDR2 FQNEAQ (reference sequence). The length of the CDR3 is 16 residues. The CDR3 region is CASSLWNSQRGTEAFF. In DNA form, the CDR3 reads TGTGCCAGCAGCTTATGGAATTCCCAGCGAGGCACTGAAGCTTTCTTT.

The CDR3 DNA reads as TGTGCCTGGAGTCAACTCAGGGGGCTACTGGGCCAAGAGACCCAGTACTTC. Translated, it gives CAWSQLRGLLGQETQYF. This rearrangement joins TRBV30 to TRBJ2-5; 8 bases fit TRBD1. Germline-derived CDR1 and CDR2 are GTSNPN and SVGIG (reference sequence). Losses at the gene ends were 2 bases for V and 1 base for J; bases not matched to a gene: 12. There are 17 residues in the CDR3. The complete variable domain, with remaining parts taken from reference TRBV30 and TRBJ2-5, reads SQTIHQWPATLVQPVGSPLSLECTVEGTSNPNLYWYRQAAGRGLQLLFYSVGIGQISSEVPQNLSASRPQDRQFILSSKKLLLSDSGFYLCAWSQLRGLLGQETQYFGPGTRLLVL.

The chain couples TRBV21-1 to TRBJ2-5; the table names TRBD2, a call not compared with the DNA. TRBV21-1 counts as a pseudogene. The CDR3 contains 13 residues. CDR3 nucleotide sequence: TGTGCCAGCTTGGCGGCCTCCCAAGAGACCCAGTACTTC. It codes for CASLAASQETQYF.

DNA of the CDR3: TGTGCCAGCAGCCCACAGACAACCTGGCGCTACACCTTC. Translation gives CASSPQTTWRYTF. This chain connects TRBV5-5 to TRBJ1-2; the D is unclear. The CDR3 is 13 residues long. CDR1 SGHKS and CDR2 YYEKEE come from the germline V gene (reference sequence). V gave up 4 bases and J gave up 9 bases, with 16 bases separating them.

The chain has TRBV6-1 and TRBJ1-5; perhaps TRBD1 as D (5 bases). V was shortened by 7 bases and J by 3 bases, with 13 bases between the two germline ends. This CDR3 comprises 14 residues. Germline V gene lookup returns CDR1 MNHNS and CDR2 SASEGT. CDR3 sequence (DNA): TGTGCCAGCAAGGGGCACAGCCCCAATCAGCCCCAGCATTTT. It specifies CASKGHSPNQPQHF.

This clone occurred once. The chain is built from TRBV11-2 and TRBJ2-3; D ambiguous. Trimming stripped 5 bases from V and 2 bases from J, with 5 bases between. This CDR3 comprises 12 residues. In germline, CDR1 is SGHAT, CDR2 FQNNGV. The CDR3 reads CASSPTTDTQYF. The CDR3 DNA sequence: TGTGCCAGCAGCCCGACCACAGATACGCAGTATTTT.

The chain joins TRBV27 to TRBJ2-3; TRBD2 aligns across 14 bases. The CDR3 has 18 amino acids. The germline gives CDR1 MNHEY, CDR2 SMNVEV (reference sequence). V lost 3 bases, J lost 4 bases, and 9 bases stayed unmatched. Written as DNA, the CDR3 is TGTGCCAGCAGTTTCAACGGACTAGCGGGAGGTTATCCAGATACGCAGTATTTT. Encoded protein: CASSFNGLAGGYPDTQYF.

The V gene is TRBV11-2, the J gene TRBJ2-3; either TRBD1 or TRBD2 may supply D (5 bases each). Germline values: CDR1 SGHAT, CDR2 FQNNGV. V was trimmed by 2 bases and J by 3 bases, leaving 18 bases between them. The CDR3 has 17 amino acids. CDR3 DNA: TGTGCCAGCAGCTTATTTTTCGTAACTAGGGGAACAGATACGCAGTATTTT. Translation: CASSLFFVTRGTDTQYF.

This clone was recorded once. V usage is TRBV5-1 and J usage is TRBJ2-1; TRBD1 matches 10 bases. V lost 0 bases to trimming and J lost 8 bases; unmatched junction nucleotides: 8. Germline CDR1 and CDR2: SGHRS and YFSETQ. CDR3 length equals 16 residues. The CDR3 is CASSLEFGTGADEQFF. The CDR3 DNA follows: TGCGCCAGCAGCTTGGAGTTCGGGACAGGGGCCGATGAGCAGTTCTTC.

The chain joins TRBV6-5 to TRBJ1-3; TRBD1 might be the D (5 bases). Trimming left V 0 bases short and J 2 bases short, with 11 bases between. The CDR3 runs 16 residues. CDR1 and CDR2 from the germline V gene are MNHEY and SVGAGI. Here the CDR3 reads CASSYSKQVAGNTIYF. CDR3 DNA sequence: TGTGCCAGCAGTTACTCGAAACAGGTGGCTGGAAACACCATATATTTT.

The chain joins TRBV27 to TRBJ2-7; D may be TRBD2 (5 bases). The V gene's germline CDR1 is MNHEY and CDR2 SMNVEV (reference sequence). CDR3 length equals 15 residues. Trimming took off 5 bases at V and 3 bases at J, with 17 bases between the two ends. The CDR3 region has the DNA TGTGCCAGCAGTATAGCGATCGCAGAGATCTACGAGCAGTACTTC. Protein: CASSIAIAEIYEQYF.

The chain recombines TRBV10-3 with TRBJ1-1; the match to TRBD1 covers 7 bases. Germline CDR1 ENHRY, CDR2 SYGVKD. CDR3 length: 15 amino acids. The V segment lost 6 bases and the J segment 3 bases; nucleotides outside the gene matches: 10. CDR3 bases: TGTGCCATCAGGAAGGGGGCGCGAGGGGACACTGAAGCTTTCTTT. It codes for CAIRKGARGDTEAFF.

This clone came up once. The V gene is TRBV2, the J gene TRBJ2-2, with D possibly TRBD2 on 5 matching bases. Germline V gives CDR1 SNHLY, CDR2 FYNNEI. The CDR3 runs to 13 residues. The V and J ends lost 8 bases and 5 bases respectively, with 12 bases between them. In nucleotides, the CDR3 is TGTGCCAGCCGGGGTTTCGCGACCGGGGAGCTGTTTTTT. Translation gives CASRGFATGELFF.

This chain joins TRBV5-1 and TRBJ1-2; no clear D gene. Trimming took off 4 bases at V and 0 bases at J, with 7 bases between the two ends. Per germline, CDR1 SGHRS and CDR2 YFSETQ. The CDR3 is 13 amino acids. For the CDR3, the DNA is TGCGCCAGCAGCATAGAAGCTAACTATGGCTACACCTTC. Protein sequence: CASSIEANYGYTF.

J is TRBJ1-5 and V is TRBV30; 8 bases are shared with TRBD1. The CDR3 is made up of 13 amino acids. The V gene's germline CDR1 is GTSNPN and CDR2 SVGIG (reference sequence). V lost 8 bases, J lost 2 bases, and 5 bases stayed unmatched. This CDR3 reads CAADRGGNQPQHF. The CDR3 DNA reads TGTGCCGCCGACAGGGGCGGCAATCAGCCCCAGCATTTT.